This passage covers 15 T cell receptor beta chains from one sample sequenced in a study of T-cell memory formation after mild COVID-19 (dated by TCRdb to the early 2020s). Receptors were amplified or captured by 5' RACE. TCRdb records Illumina NovaSeq 6000 as the sequencer. TCRdb trimmed the raw reads at Q25, called clones with MiXCR and kept productive beta chains. Entries that share a CDR3 protein sequence are merged under the most common genes and DNA. Here the sample has 550,000 to 600,000 distinct CDR3 sequences; about 20% occur a single time. Together, the top ten hold around 7.7% of the sample. The sequenced sample was PBMCs or a T cell subset sorted from them (not recorded which). The receptor source for this set is an adult woman who had mild COVID-19 (a few samples of this study predate the infection). The sample titles of this study are shuffled in the database, so cell type and time point are left out; the donor was told from shared clones.

There are a few counts of this clonotype. The genes are TRBV28 and TRBJ2-7; D call uncertain. V lost 7 bases to trimming and J lost 0 bases, with 13 bases between them. Germline loops: CDR1 MDHEN, CDR2 SYDVKM. The CDR3 loop spans 14 amino acids. CDR3 sequence (DNA): TGTGCCAGCAAGGGCCATCAATACTCCTACGAGCAGTACTTC. Its translation is CASKGHQYSYEQYF.

Written as DNA, the CDR3 is TGCAGTGCTCCTGGGCAGGGGGCGTTCGTGGGCGAGCAGTACTTC. Translating it yields CSAPGQGAFVGEQYF. The V gene is TRBV20-1, the J gene TRBJ2-7, with 8 nucleotides matching TRBD1. CDR1 DFQATT and CDR2 SNEGSKA come from the germline V gene (reference sequence). After removal of 5 bases from V and 6 bases from J, the junction contained 15 bases not matched to a gene. The CDR3 runs 15 residues.

The table lists this clonotype with many counts. The rearrangement joins TRBV7-9 to TRBJ1-2, with D unclear. The length of the CDR3 is 13 residues. Germline V gene data show CDR1 as SEHNR and CDR2 as FQNEAQ (reference sequence). The ends were cut back, 4 bases at V and 2 bases at J, with 8 bases in the middle. The CDR3 loop reads CASSSGRNYGYTF. CDR3 in DNA: TGTGCCAGCAGCTCCGGGAGGAACTATGGCTACACCTTC. The variable domain in full, with the rest retrieved from reference TRBV7-9 and TRBJ1-2, is DTGVSQNPRHKITKRGQNVTFRCDPISEHNRLYWYRQTLGQGPEFLTYFQNEAQLEKSRLLSDRFSAERPKGSFSTLEIQRTEQGDSAMYLCASSSGRNYGYTFGSGTRLTVV.

The rearrangement joins TRBV6-5 to TRBJ1-2; D may be TRBD1 (6 bases). The V end lost 6 bases, the J end lost 0 bases, and 11 bases lay between the germline ends. CDR3 length: 14 residues. Germline V CDR1 and CDR2: MNHEY, SVGAGI. The CDR3 spells CASSRQVANYGYTF. For the CDR3, the DNA is TGTGCCAGCAGCCGACAGGTAGCTAACTATGGCTACACCTTC.

In its sample, this clonotype was seen once. DNA of the CDR3: TGTGCCAGCAGCTTAATGTTGGCAGATACGCAGTATTTT. It specifies CASSLMLADTQYF. V gene TRBV7-3 combines with J gene TRBJ2-3; D unresolved. The V end lost 1 base, the J end lost 4 bases, and 6 bases lay between the germline ends. The CDR3 length is 13 residues. Germline V gene sequence: CDR1 SGHTA, CDR2 FQGTGA.

The genes are TRBV7-2 and TRBJ1-1, with D unresolved. Per germline, CDR1 SGHTA and CDR2 FQGNSA. V gave up 5 bases and J gave up 8 bases, with 15 bases separating them. CDR3 length equals 13 residues. The CDR3 sequence: CASSVGRRKEAFF. In DNA form, the CDR3 reads TGTGCCAGCAGCGTAGGCAGGAGGAAGGAAGCTTTCTTT.

The J gene is TRBJ1-2, the V gene TRBV6-2 or TRBV6-3, with D uncertain. The CDR3 sequence is 16 residues long. The V end lost 2 bases, the J end lost 6 bases, and 19 bases lay between the germline ends. From germline, CDR1 is MNHEY and CDR2 SVGEGT. CDR3 in amino acids: CASSYPTLQDADGYTF. CDR3 in DNA: TGTGCCAGCAGTTACCCCACCCTACAAGATGCGGATGGCTACACCTTC.

The CDR3 coding sequence is TGTGCCAGCAGTCTCGGGTCTCTCGGGGCAGAGACCCAGTACTTC. As protein: CASSLGSLGAETQYF. The chain has TRBV5-5 and TRBJ2-5; D may correspond to TRBD1 or TRBD2 (5 bases each). Germline lookup yields CDR1 SGHKS and CDR2 YYEKEE (reference sequence). V lost 5 bases, J lost 4 bases, and 18 bases lay in between. The CDR3 sequence is 15 residues long.

This clonotype has just a few counts. As DNA, the CDR3 is TGCGCCAGCAGCCAAGATCCCGCAGGGCGGGCCACCACAGATACGCAGTATTTT. It codes for CASSQDPAGRATTDTQYF. The chain carries TRBV4-3 and TRBJ2-3; the D call may be TRBD1 or TRBD2 (5 bases each). The germline V gene encodes CDR1 LGHNA and CDR2 YSLEER. The V and J ends lost 0 bases and 2 bases respectively, with 18 bases between them. The CDR3 has 18 residues.

The sample holds many counts of this clonotype. The chain joins TRBV5-1 to TRBJ2-1; perhaps TRBD1 as D (7 bases). Deletions cut 4 bases from V and 5 bases from J, with 22 bases between. CDR1 is SGHRS and CDR2 is YFSETQ in the germline V gene. The CDR3 runs to 17 residues. The CDR3 region is CASSTRQGGIGDNEQFF. The DNA of the CDR3 is TGCGCCAGCAGCACAAGACAGGGAGGAATAGGTGACAATGAGCAGTTCTTC.

This clonotype has just a few counts. V and J are TRBV6-6 and TRBJ1-4; D unclear. V lost 5 bases and J 6 bases, leaving 10 bases between the germline ends. This CDR3 comprises 13 residues. The germline V gene encodes CDR1 MNHNY and CDR2 SVGAGI (reference sequence). CDR3 residues: CASSGRMYEKLFF. For the CDR3, the DNA is TGTGCCAGCAGTGGCCGAATGTATGAAAAACTGTTTTTT.

The rearrangement links TRBV10-3 to TRBJ2-7, with 7 bases identical to TRBD1. V shed 4 bases and J 3 bases; nucleotides not matched to a gene: 6. CDR3 length equals 14 residues. CDR1 ENHRY and CDR2 SYGVKD come from the germline V gene. CDR3 nucleotides: TGTGCCATCAGTGGCGACAGGGAAGGCTACGAGCAGTACTTC. This gives the protein CAISGDREGYEQYF.

The chain recombines TRBV7-3 with TRBJ2-2; D perhaps matches TRBD1 (6 bases). Germline V gene lookup returns CDR1 SGHTA and CDR2 FQGTGA. V was pared by 1 base and J by 3 bases, with 12 bases between. The CDR3 has 16 residues. The CDR3 region has the DNA TGTGCCAGCAGCTTAAAAGGGGGAGCGGACACCGGGGAGCTGTTTTTT. Translation: CASSLKGGADTGELFF.

The sample holds a few counts of this clonotype. The chain joins TRBV2 to TRBJ2-5; TRBD1 aligns across 11 bases. This CDR3 is built from 14 residues. J gave up 5 bases and V 7 bases, and 6 bases lay outside the gene matches. CDR1 and CDR2 (germline): SNHLY, FYNNEI. In nucleotides, the CDR3 is TGTGCCAGCAAGGACAGGGGGCATCAGGAGACCCAGTACTTC. Protein product: CASKDRGHQETQYF. The full variable domain, with the rest looked up from reference TRBV2 and TRBJ2-5, is EPEVTQTPSHQVTQMGQEVILRCVPISNHLYFYWYRQILGQKVEFLVSFYNNEISEKSEIFDDQFSVERPDGSNFTLKIRSTKLEDSAMYFCASKDRGHQETQYFGPGTRLLVL.

In its sample, this clonotype was seen a few times. The chain recombines TRBV7-6 with TRBJ2-1, with TRBD2 matching 12 bases. The junction had 6 bases not matched to a gene; V was cut back by 0 bases and J by 6 bases. Germline CDR1 SGHVS, CDR2 FNYEAQ. The CDR3 is made up of 17 amino acids. The CDR3 DNA is TGTGCCAGCAGCTTAGCGCAACTAGCGGGGGGCCTCAATGAGCAGTTCTTC. The encoded protein is CASSLAQLAGGLNEQFF.